The 9 T cell receptor beta chains below come from one sample, sequenced in a study of graft-versus-host responses after intestinal transplantation. No antigen has been identified for these receptors. Some clones are missing from TCRdb's copy, which holds only in-frame ones; the method was immunoSEQ multiplex PCR. The sample carries under 85,000 clones, roughly 91% recorded once. The sample consisted of unstimulated CD8+ T cells sorted from spleen or lymph node cells, taken before intestinal transplant. Every receptor here comes from a human donor who received an intestinal transplant.

The gene calls are TRBV29-1 and TRBJ2-6, with 9 bases matching TRBD1. V gave up 6 bases and J gave up 4 bases; unmatched junction bases: 4. CDR3 length: 14 residues. CDR1 and CDR2 from the germline V gene are SQVTM and ANQGSEA. CDR3 DNA sequence: TGCAGCGTCATAGGACAGGGGGGGGCCAACGTCCTGACTTTC. Translation: CSVIGQGGANVLTF.

The chain uses TRBV4-1 and TRBJ2-7, with D maybe TRBD1 (6 bases). V was cut by 4 bases and J by 7 bases, with 23 bases left in between. Germline-derived CDR1 and CDR2 are MGHRA and YSYEKL. This CDR3 has 16 residues. In DNA form, the CDR3 reads TGCGCCAGCAGCCCGGGGACGACCCGAGTCCAGGGGGAGCAGTACTTC. Amino acids: CASSPGTTRVQGEQYF.

This clone was recorded once. The chain links TRBV9 to TRBJ1-4; D uncertain. V lost 0 bases to trimming and J lost 8 bases, with 14 bases between them. Germline CDR1 is SGDLS and CDR2 is YYNGEE. The CDR3 has 15 residues. CDR3 DNA: TGTGCCAGCAGCGTAGCTGGAGGGTTCGGGGAAAAACTGTTTTTT. Residues: CASSVAGGFGEKLFF.

The rearrangement joins TRBV6-5 to TRBJ2-1; 15 bases are shared with TRBD2. The germline V gene has CDR1 MNHEY and CDR2 SVGAGI. V shed 0 bases, J shed 7 bases, and the junction held 1 base outside the gene matches. This CDR3 has 16 residues. The CDR3 region has the DNA TGTGCCAGCAGTTACTCGGGACTAGCGGGGGGAAATGAGCAGTTCTTC. This translates into CASSYSGLAGGNEQFF.

V gene TRBV5-5 combines with J gene TRBJ1-5; 7 bases are shared with TRBD1. V shed 4 bases, J shed 10 bases, and the junction held 11 bases outside the gene matches. Germline CDR1 is SGHKS and CDR2 is YYEKEE (reference sequence). CDR3 length: 14 amino acids. CDR3 nucleotides: TGTGCCAGCAGCCCGTGGGGGGACAGCGGACCCCAGCATTTT. Translation: CASSPWGDSGPQHF.

J is TRBJ1-4 and V is TRBV19; D is unresolved. Deletions cut 9 bases from V and 8 bases from J, with 25 bases between. The CDR3 runs to 16 residues. Germline V gives CDR1 LNHDA, CDR2 SQIVND (reference sequence). The CDR3 spells CASQEGTGPTREKLFF. As DNA, the CDR3 is TGTGCCAGCCAGGAGGGAACGGGCCCTACGAGAGAAAAACTGTTTTTT.

The rearrangement links TRBV5-1 to TRBJ2-1, with 14 nucleotides matching TRBD2. The CDR3 consists of 15 residues. J was trimmed by 9 bases and V by 4 bases; bases with no gene match: 6. Germline V lookup: CDR1 SGHRS, CDR2 YFSETQ. In DNA, the CDR3 is TGCGCCAGCAGCCCGACTAGCGGGGGGGCAGGTGAGCAGTTCTTC. Translating it yields CASSPTSGGAGEQFF.

The V call is TRBV13, the J call TRBJ1-1, with D hard to call. The V gene lost 0 bases and the J gene lost 8 bases, with 4 bases spanning the gap. The CDR3 is made up of 11 amino acids. CDR1 is PRHDT and CDR2 is FYEKMQ in the germline V gene (reference sequence). CDR3 sequence: CASSLGREAFF. CDR3 DNA: TGTGCCAGCAGCTTAGGGCGCGAAGCTTTCTTT.

This clone was seen once. DNA for the CDR3: TGTGCCAGCAGCTTAGGCGGGGGAGGCTACGAGCAGTACTTC. This encodes CASSLGGGGYEQYF. The rearrangement joins TRBV7-8 to TRBJ2-7; TRBD2 matches at 7 bases. Losses at the gene ends were 1 base for V and 3 bases for J; bases not matched to a gene: 3. The CDR3 is 14 residues long. Germline V CDR1 and CDR2: SGHVS, FQNEAQ.